This entry concerns a single T cell receptor (beta chain). The clone's antigen remains unknown. The record has no base qualities; no much larger clone is one base away. The V end gives up 0 bases and the J end 5 bases, leaving 5 bases in the junction not matched to a gene. Including the terminal cysteine and phenylalanine, the CDR3 comprises 15 residues. Here the CDR3 DNA is all that survives: 45 bases in frame from base 1. CDR1 and CDR2 (MGHRA, YSYEKL) derive from the germline V gene. This record comes from a study of early stage breast cancer tumors (dated by TCRdb to the late 2010s). Broadly, across the study: Of the 15 to 20 invasive breast tumors, some twelve were found to be estrogen receptor-positive, progesterone receptor-positive and HER2-negative. About 70% of the 12 ER+/PR+/HER2- tumors were invasive ductal carcinomas, while the other four were invasive lobular carcinomas. On average, each sample got around 10-fold read coverage. Across all samples, 2,500,000 or so templates representing around 1 million unique clonotypes were detected. The research as a whole found: Sequencing bulk genomic DNA from unsorted cells could not capture chain pairing or functional markers like CD4, CD8 and FOXP3. Because the cohort was small, a breakdown by tumor subtype could not be done. About 2.7-fold higher T cell density and higher clonality were observed in tumors than in adjacent normal breast tissue. Repertoires from blood and normal breast were more alike than repertoires from blood and tumor, and in about 85% of the 16 patients, comparing each tissue with blood separated tumor from normal. Enriched TCRB sequences shared across patients were mostly commonly generated sequences, unlikely to play an important role in the tumor microenvironment.

The study profiled bulk TCR beta-chain repertoires in matched peripheral blood, tumor and adjacent normal breast tissue taken from approximately 15 patients with early-stage breast cancer. Before surgery, roughly 4.5-10 mL of whole blood was collected in EDTA tubes and processed within 2 hours. Peripheral blood mononuclear cells were isolated by Ficoll-Paque centrifugation in SepMate-50 tubes. PBMCs were cryopreserved in aliquots of about 1.8 to 4.5 million cells in roughly 90% FBS with roughly 10% DMSO and kept in liquid nitrogen. Genomic DNA was extracted with the Qiagen AllPrep DNA/RNA Mini kit. Each sample was amplified in two independent genomic DNA replicates, using 0.5 ug for blood and about 1.5 ug for tumor or normal breast. TCRB sequencing of genomic DNA was carried out with the ImmunoSeq Intro kit according to the manufacturer's instructions. The multiplex PCR ran for 25 to 40 cycles using proprietary primers and spike-in control sequences for absolute quantification. Single-end 150-bp reads were used to sequence an 87-bp fragment spanning the CDR3 plus the flanking V and J genes. Each lane of an Illumina MiSeq running version 3.0 chemistry carried seven multiplexed samples, with two replicates apiece. Per the source publication's procedure: The vendor's proprietary pipeline handled the raw data processing, merging both replicates into a single result for each sample. To define clonotypes, the study grouped productive rearrangements that shared the V-gene family, CDR3 amino acid sequence and J-gene segment. To compute clonality, the normalized Shannon entropy (Pielou evenness) of TCRB abundances was subtracted from 1. To estimate T cell density, the total number of templates was divided by the input cell count, which was inferred from how much DNA went in. Recon, run with its default parameters, was used to estimate overall repertoire diversity and clonality. A clonotype was considered tumor-enriched if its abundance in tumor exceeded 0.1% and was at least 32-fold higher than its abundance in normal breast. The immuneACCESS repertoire file appears here via TCRdb, limited to in-frame rearrangements. These files lack a portion of the clones; in checked studies, under half of the deficit traces to unresolved V genes, and the cause of the others is not known. V, J and clone size reflect that table, while D and trimming were determined from the DNA. The sample contains about 53,000 clones, over 80% of them found a single time. The ten largest account for around 4.7% of the sample.

The receptor was derived from a person aged 70 to 79 with breast cancer. The chain is encoded by TRBV4-1 joined to TRBJ2-3; 7 middle bases align to TRBD2. The specimen was blood. The bases read TGCGCCAGCAGCCAAGATTTAGCTAGCGGAGATACGCAGTATTTT. Its coded protein is CASSQDLASGDTQYF.